This T cell receptor (beta chain) was captured by sequencing in a study of blood T cell repertoires in COVID-19. As for the study in general: Acute and convalescent COVID-19 samples came from the United States, Italy and Spain. Sources were T cells, B-cell-depleted T cells, or PBMCs; the material itself was cDNA or gDNA.

Authors' analysis steps: Quantification of nucleated cells was approximated via reference gene primer amplification. Measured with immunoSEQ multiplex PCR; TCRdb has only the in-frame clones, and not every one. V, J and clone size were drawn from that table, and D and trimming were deduced from the DNA. The sample comprises about 65,000 clones, roughly nine tenths of which are singletons, and roughly 1.2% rests with the top ten. Looked up from germline, CDR1 is LGHDT and CDR2 is YNNKEL (reference sequence). There are 16 residues in the CDR3. Trimming cost V 0 bases and J 8 bases, with 19 bases left between them.

J is TRBJ1-1 and V is TRBV3-1 (or the pseudogene TRBV3-2), with a tentative D call TRBD1 (6 bases). This TCR derives from a man aged 60-69 years with acute or convalescent COVID-19. Material: peripheral blood. This CDR3 is CASSQERGFGLKEAFF. DNA for the CDR3: TGTGCCAGCAGCCAAGAAAGGGGGTTTGGACTGAAAGAAGCTTTCTTT.